This paragraph reports one TCR beta chain. Its antigen is as yet unknown. The data are from a study of post-analysis software for immune sequencing data. Looking at the study overall: Patients had relapsing-remitting, secondary progressive or progressive-relapsing multiple sclerosis; some lacked subtype. Findings and caveats of the study: F-measure co-clustering was strong for batch-matched samples. Normalized Chao1 diversity was significantly reduced in patients versus controls. Among several TRBV segments more frequent in patients than controls were TRBV5-6, TRBV5-1 and TRBV20-1.

Unique molecular identifiers were present in the TCR beta cDNA libraries. TCRdb processed the PCR reads anew with MiXCR; each CDR3 protein has one entry. The table shows some 800,000 distinct CDR3 sequences, with around 45% occurring only once. The V gene lost 3 bases and the J gene lost 6 bases, with 12 bases spanning the gap. This CDR3 has 14 amino acids. Sample: blood. The chain carries TRBV12-3 or TRBV12-4 and TRBJ2-1; D might be TRBD2 (5 bases). The receptor was derived from a girl aged 10-17 years with multiple sclerosis. The CDR3 region is CASSFGEYGNEQFF. The CDR3 nucleotides read TGTGCCAGCAGTTTTGGGGAGTACGGCAATGAGCAGTTCTTC.